This T cell receptor beta chain was captured by sequencing in a study of vaccination and CD4 T cells after COVID-19. Whole-study context: Investigators stimulated cells with overlapping spike peptides drawn from SARS-CoV-2, HCoV-NL63, HCoV-OC43 and HCoV-229E.

V lost 4 bases and J lost 6, with 9 bases in between. Germline CDR1 is SEHNR and CDR2 is FQNEAQ (reference sequence). The CDR3 length is 12 residues. At the Johns Hopkins FTIC core, DNA taken from cultured CD4+ T cells was sequenced by way of the Oncomine TCR Beta short-read assay. TCRdb used MiXCR to reprocess the PCR reads, holding one entry per CDR3 protein. The sample yields roughly 13,000 distinct CDR3 sequences, 40% to 60% seen once. Points on this clonotype: Its target is not known.

Indicated treatment: roughly ten-day PBMC culture with coronavirus spike peptide pools or control peptides (ViraFEST assay). The source is a human donor who had recovered from COVID-19. The chain joins TRBV7-9 to TRBJ1-2, with a possible D match to TRBD1 (6 bases). The material sequenced was CD4+ T cells from blood, cultured in vitro. Written as DNA, the CDR3 is TGTGCCAGCAGCTGGGGGCGCGATGGCTACACCTTC. Its protein is CASSWGRDGYTF.